This TCR beta chain derives from a study of blood T cells in healthy people across ages. The authors ran a second PCR of 7 to 11 cycles using a sample-barcoded 5' primer and a J-beta primer mix. TCRdb reprocessed the 5' RACE reads with MiXCR, giving one entry per CDR3 protein. The sample consists of roughly 800,000 distinct CDR3 sequences, nearly 60% of them appearing once. This CDR3 has 15 amino acids. The V gene's germline CDR1 is MNHEY and CDR2 SVGAGI. Trimming stripped 0 bases from V and 1 base from J, with 10 bases between. Healthy Caucasians from Russia aged about 6 to 100 served as donors. V gene TRBV6-5 combines with J gene TRBJ2-7, with D unresolved. This TCR was sampled from a man under 40 in good health. The sample comprised blood. The CDR3, as DNA: TGTGCCAGCAGTTACTCTTCGGCTGCTTCCTACGAGCAGTACTTC. This encodes CASSYSSAASYEQYF.